These 23 T cell receptor beta chains originate from one sample sequenced in a study of CD8 T cells in ankylosing spondylitis. Using its own MiXCR run on the 5' RACE reads, TCRdb lists one record per CDR3 protein. The sample lists about 220,000 distinct CDR3 sequences, under 12% occurring once. Material: blood, either unsorted or a sorted T cell fraction (not recorded which). The receptors stem from a male donor with ankylosing spondylitis or in good health (not recorded which).

This clonotype was detected many times. The chain links TRBV3-1 to TRBJ2-3, with TRBD2 identical over 9 bases. V was pared by 0 bases and J by 5 bases, with 6 bases of the junction left unmatched. Germline CDR1 is LGHDT and CDR2 is YNNKEL (reference sequence). CDR3 length: 16 residues. CDR3 sequence (DNA): TGTGCCAGCAGCCAAGATCTTCGCGGGGGGGGAGATACGCAGTATTTT. It translates to CASSQDLRGGGDTQYF.

CDR3 region: CASSPRTGPLINQPQHF. Here the CDR3 DNA reads TGTGCCAGCAGCCCAAGGACAGGTCCTCTCATCAATCAGCCCCAGCATTTT. This sequence joins TRBV7-8 and TRBJ1-5; 7 bases are shared with TRBD1. The CDR3 extends over 17 amino acids. Germline V lookup: CDR1 SGHVS, CDR2 FQNEAQ. Trimming at V came to 5 bases and at J to 3 bases, leaving 13 bases not matched to a gene.

This clonotype was counted only a few times. This chain links TRBV5-1 with TRBJ1-5; possibly TRBD1 for D (6 bases). Germline CDR1 reads SGHRS; CDR2 reads YFSETQ. Between the trimmed V and J ends, which lost 4 bases and 7 bases, there was a span of 18 bases. The CDR3 extends over 15 amino acids. The CDR3 is CASSLGQSASQPQHF. The CDR3 DNA follows: TGCGCCAGCAGCCTCGGACAGAGTGCCTCACAGCCCCAGCATTTT.

At least ten counts were recorded for this clonotype. The V call is TRBV11-2, the J call TRBJ2-7; 16 nucleotides align to TRBD2. After removal of 5 bases from V and 4 bases from J, the junction contained 8 bases not matched to a gene. The CDR3 is 17 residues long. The germline V gene encodes CDR1 SGHAT and CDR2 FQNNGV. In nucleotides, the CDR3 is TGTGCCAGCAGCCCGGGACTAGCGGGGGGGGTATCATACGAGCAGTACTTC. Translated: CASSPGLAGGVSYEQYF.

The V call is TRBV6-1, the J call TRBJ1-5; D not certain. Deletions cut 2 bases from V and 0 bases from J, with 8 bases between. CDR1 MNHNS and CDR2 SASEGT come from the germline V gene. The length of the CDR3 is 15 residues. The CDR3 bases are TGTGCCAGCAGTGAAAGGTCCCGTAGCAATCAGCCCCAGCATTTT. As protein: CASSERSRSNQPQHF.

This clonotype was counted ten times or more. The gene calls are TRBV20-1 and TRBJ1-5; a possible D gene is TRBD1 (6 bases). V gave up 6 bases and J gave up 4 bases, with 10 bases separating them. The CDR3 sequence is 12 residues long. Germline V gives CDR1 DFQATT, CDR2 SNEGSKA (reference sequence). CDR3 DNA sequence: TGCAGTGCGGGGGACACTAATCAGCCCCAGCATTTT. It is translated as CSAGDTNQPQHF.

The sample holds a few counts of this clonotype. The chain couples TRBV7-2 to TRBJ2-5; 15 nucleotides line up with TRBD2. Losses at the gene ends were 5 bases for V and 1 base for J; bases not matched to a gene: 8. CDR1 is SGHTA, CDR2 FQGNSA, per germline. This CDR3 region has 18 residues. CDR3 nucleotides: TGTGCCAGCAGCCTGCGCCGGACTAGCGGGGGGGTCCAAGAGACCCAGTACTTC. Protein: CASSLRRTSGGVQETQYF.

This clonotype was counted at least ten times. The chain uses TRBV7-9 and TRBJ1-1; the D gene is possibly TRBD1 (6 bases). Germline CDR1 reads SEHNR; CDR2 reads FQNEAQ (reference sequence). V was trimmed by 3 bases and J by 7 bases, leaving 12 bases between them. The CDR3 sequence is 13 residues long. The CDR3 region is CASSFQGRGEAFF. CDR3 bases: TGTGCCAGCAGCTTCCAGGGGAGGGGTGAAGCTTTCTTT.

The sample holds many counts of this clonotype. The CDR3 DNA sequence: TGCAGCGTTTCCGGACAGGGGAACACCGGGGAGCTGTTTTTT. Translating gives CSVSGQGNTGELFF. The V call is TRBV29-1, the J call TRBJ2-2; 8 nucleotides align to TRBD1. Per germline, CDR1 SQVTM and CDR2 ANQGSEA. Losses at the gene ends were 5 bases for V and 1 base for J; bases not matched to a gene: 3. This CDR3 contains 14 residues.

This clonotype was recorded many times. V usage is TRBV5-1 and J usage is TRBJ1-6; a weak D match, TRBD1 (6 bases). The CDR3 totals 17 residues. V was pared by 4 bases and J by 7 bases, with 21 bases between. Germline lookup yields CDR1 SGHRS and CDR2 YFSETQ. CDR3 nucleotides: TGCGCCAGCAGCCCTACGGACAGACTCGGCGCAAATTCACCCCTCCACTTT. Amino acid sequence: CASSPTDRLGANSPLHF.

Ten or more counts support this clonotype. The rearrangement joins TRBV9 to TRBJ1-2, with 7 bases identical to TRBD1. V shed 0 bases and J 0 bases; nucleotides not matched to a gene: 5. CDR1 and CDR2 (germline): SGDLS, YYNGEE. CDR3 length: 16 residues. The chain's CDR3 is CASSVAVGTANYGYTF. Written as DNA, the CDR3 is TGTGCCAGCAGCGTAGCTGTGGGGACAGCTAACTATGGCTACACCTTC.

This clonotype has ten or more counts. This chain joins TRBV29-1 and TRBJ1-4; D not resolved. Germline values: CDR1 SQVTM, CDR2 ANQGSEA. V was pared by 4 bases and J by 6 bases, with 12 bases between. This CDR3 is built from 13 residues. CDR3 sequence: CSVVGGLDEKLFF. The CDR3 DNA is TGCAGCGTTGTTGGAGGGTTAGATGAAAAACTGTTTTTT.

This clonotype was seen many times. The chain has TRBV5-1 and TRBJ1-6; the D gene is possibly TRBD1 (5 bases). The CDR3 totals 15 residues. Deletions cut 0 bases from V and 6 bases from J, with 10 bases between. From germline, CDR1 is SGHRS and CDR2 YFSETQ. CDR3: CASSLGTGPNSPLHF. In nucleotides, the CDR3 is TGCGCCAGCAGCTTGGGTACGGGACCTAATTCACCCCTCCACTTT.

This clonotype showed up just a few times. The rearrangement joins TRBV7-3 to TRBJ2-3; 8 positions match TRBD2. The CDR3 length is 13 residues. CDR1 SGHTA and CDR2 FQGTGA come from the germline V gene. The V segment lost 7 bases and the J segment 9 bases; nucleotides outside the gene matches: 9. Here the CDR3 reads CASTSWSGGTQYF. In DNA, the CDR3 is TGTGCCAGCACCTCCTGGAGCGGGGGAACGCAGTATTTT.

This clonotype was detected many times. The chain carries TRBV12-3 or TRBV12-4 and TRBJ1-6; tentatively, D is TRBD1 (5 bases). The CDR3 runs to 13 residues. The V end lost 4 bases, the J end lost 10 bases, and 11 bases lay between the germline ends. The CDR3 reads CASSSSRESPLHF. The CDR3, as DNA: TGTGCCAGCAGTTCGAGCAGGGAGTCACCCCTCCACTTT.

Ten or more counts support this clonotype. The rearrangement joins TRBV12-3 or TRBV12-4 to TRBJ1-1, with D unresolved. V was pared by 4 bases and J by 1 base, with 10 bases between. The CDR3 is made up of 14 amino acids. The DNA for the CDR3 is TGTGCCAGCAGTTCCCGGACTGGGAACACTGAAGCTTTCTTT. Its translation: CASSSRTGNTEAFF.

In its sample, this clonotype was seen many times. This chain joins TRBV5-1 and TRBJ1-6, with D possibly matching TRBD1 (6 bases). Germline CDR1 reads SGHRS; CDR2 reads YFSETQ. The CDR3 is 14 amino acids. V was shortened by 2 bases and J by 9 bases, with 12 bases between the two germline ends. The CDR3 region is CASSLTGFGSPLHF. In DNA form, the CDR3 reads TGCGCCAGCAGCTTAACAGGGTTCGGTTCACCCCTCCACTTT.

The chain uses TRBV19 and TRBJ2-2; possible D gene TRBD2, 6 bases. Germline lookup yields CDR1 LNHDA and CDR2 SQIVND (reference sequence). V lost 7 bases and J lost 4, with 13 bases in between. This CDR3 region has 14 residues. The CDR3 sequence: CASTLPAGTGELFF. CDR3 bases: TGTGCCAGTACCCTACCAGCGGGCACCGGGGAGCTGTTTTTT.

This clonotype was found a few times. Here the CDR3 DNA reads TGTGCCAGCTGTCGGGACATTAAGAGCTACGAGCAGTACTTC. Encoded protein: CASCRDIKSYEQYF. The chain uses TRBV9 and TRBJ2-7, with D perhaps matching TRBD1 (6 bases). Germline V lookup: CDR1 SGDLS, CDR2 YYNGEE. The CDR3 runs 14 residues. The V gene lost 7 bases and the J gene lost 3 bases, with 17 bases spanning the gap.

This clonotype was counted ten times or more. V and J are TRBV14 and TRBJ1-4; maybe TRBD1 (6 bases). The CDR3 loop spans 15 amino acids. CDR1 is SGHDN and CDR2 is FVKESK in the germline V gene. V was trimmed by 5 bases and J by 0 bases, leaving 10 bases between them. Here the CDR3 reads CASSRDRSTNEKLFF. DNA for the CDR3: TGTGCCAGCAGCAGAGACAGGTCAACTAATGAAAAACTGTTTTTT. The full variable domain, rest sourced from reference TRBV14 and TRBJ1-4, is EAGVTQFPSHSVIEKGQTVTLRCDPISGHDNLYWYRRVMGKEIKFLLHFVKESKQDESGMPNNRFLAERTGGTYSTLKVQPAELEDSGVYFCASSRDRSTNEKLFFGSGTQLSVL.

The chain employs TRBV7-9 and TRBJ1-2; D possibly corresponds to TRBD1 (5 bases). The CDR3 loop spans 13 amino acids. V lost 5 bases and J 10 bases, leaving 17 bases between the germline ends. Germline lookup yields CDR1 SEHNR and CDR2 FQNEAQ (reference sequence). This chain's CDR3 is CASSQDTALLYTF. The CDR3 DNA sequence: TGTGCCAGCAGCCAGGACACCGCGTTGCTCTACACCTTC. Full variable domain (missing parts from reference TRBV7-9 and TRBJ1-2): DTGVSQNPRHKITKRGQNVTFRCDPISEHNRLYWYRQTLGQGPEFLTYFQNEAQLEKSRLLSDRFSAERPKGSFSTLEIQRTEQGDSAMYLCASSQDTALLYTFGSGTRLTVV.

There are many counts of this clonotype. The chain uses TRBV6-6 and TRBJ1-2, with unresolved D. The CDR3 length is 13 residues. Germline V gene data show CDR1 as MNHNY and CDR2 as SVGAGI (reference sequence). V lost 11 bases and J 2 bases, leaving 15 bases between the germline ends. The CDR3 sequence: CAVLGSANYGYTF. The CDR3 nucleotides read TGTGCCGTCTTAGGGTCGGCCAACTATGGCTACACCTTC.

In this sample, this clonotype turned up many times. V and J are TRBV5-6 and TRBJ2-7; perhaps TRBD2 as D (5 bases). Germline V gives CDR1 SGHDT, CDR2 YYEEEE. This CDR3 region has 12 residues. V lost 0 bases and J 6 bases, leaving 7 bases between the germline ends. CDR3 sequence reads: CASSLGGREQYF. CDR3 in DNA: TGTGCCAGCAGCTTGGGCGGGCGCGAGCAGTACTTC.